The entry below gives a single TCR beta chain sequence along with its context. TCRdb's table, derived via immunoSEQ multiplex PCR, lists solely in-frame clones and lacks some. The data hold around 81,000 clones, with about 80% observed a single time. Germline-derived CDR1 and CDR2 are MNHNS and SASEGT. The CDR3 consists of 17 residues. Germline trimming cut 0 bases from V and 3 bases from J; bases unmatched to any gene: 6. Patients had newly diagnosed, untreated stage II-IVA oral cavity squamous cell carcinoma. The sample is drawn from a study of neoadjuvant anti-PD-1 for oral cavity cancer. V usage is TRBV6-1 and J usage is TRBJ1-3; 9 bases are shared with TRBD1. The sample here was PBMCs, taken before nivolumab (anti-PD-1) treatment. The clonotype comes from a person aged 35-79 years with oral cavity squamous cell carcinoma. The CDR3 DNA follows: TGTGCCAGCAGTGAAGCTCCCGGGACAGGGTTTGGAAACACCATATATTTT. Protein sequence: CASSEAPGTGFGNTIYF.